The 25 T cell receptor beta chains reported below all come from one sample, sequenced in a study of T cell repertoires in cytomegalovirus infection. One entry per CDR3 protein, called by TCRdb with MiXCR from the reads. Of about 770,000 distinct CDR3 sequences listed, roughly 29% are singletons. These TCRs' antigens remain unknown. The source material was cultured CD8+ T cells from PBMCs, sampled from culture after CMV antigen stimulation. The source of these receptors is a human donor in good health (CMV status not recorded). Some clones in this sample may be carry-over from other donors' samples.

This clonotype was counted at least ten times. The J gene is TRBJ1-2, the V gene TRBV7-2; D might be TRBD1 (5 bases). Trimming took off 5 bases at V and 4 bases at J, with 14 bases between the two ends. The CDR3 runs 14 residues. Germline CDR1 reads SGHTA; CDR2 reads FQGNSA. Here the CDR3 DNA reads TGTGCCAGCAGCCCTCGAGACAGTGCCTATGGCTACACCTTC. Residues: CASSPRDSAYGYTF.

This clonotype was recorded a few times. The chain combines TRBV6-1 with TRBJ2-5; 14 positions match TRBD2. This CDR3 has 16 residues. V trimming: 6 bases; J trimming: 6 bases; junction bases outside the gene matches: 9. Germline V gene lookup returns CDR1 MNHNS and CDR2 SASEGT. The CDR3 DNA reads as TGTGCCAGCAGGGTCAAGGGACTAGCGGGGGAGAAGACCCAGTACTTC. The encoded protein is CASRVKGLAGEKTQYF.

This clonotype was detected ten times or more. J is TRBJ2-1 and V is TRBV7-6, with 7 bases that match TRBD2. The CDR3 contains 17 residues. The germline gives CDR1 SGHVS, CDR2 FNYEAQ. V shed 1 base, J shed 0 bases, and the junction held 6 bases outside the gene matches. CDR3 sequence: CASSLEILADSYNEQFF. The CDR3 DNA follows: TGTGCCAGCAGCTTAGAAATCCTAGCGGACTCCTACAATGAGCAGTTCTTC.

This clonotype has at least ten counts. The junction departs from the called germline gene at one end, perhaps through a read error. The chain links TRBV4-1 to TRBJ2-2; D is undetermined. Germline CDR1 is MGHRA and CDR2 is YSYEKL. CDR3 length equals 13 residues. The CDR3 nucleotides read TGTGCCAGCAGTTCGGCGAACACCGGGGAGCTGTTTTTT. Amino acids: CASSSANTGELFF.

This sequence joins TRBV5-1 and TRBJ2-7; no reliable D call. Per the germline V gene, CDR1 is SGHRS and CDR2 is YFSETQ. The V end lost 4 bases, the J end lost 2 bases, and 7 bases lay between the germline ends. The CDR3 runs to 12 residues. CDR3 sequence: CASSTPPYEQYF. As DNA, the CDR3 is TGCGCCAGCAGCACCCCTCCCTACGAGCAGTACTTC.

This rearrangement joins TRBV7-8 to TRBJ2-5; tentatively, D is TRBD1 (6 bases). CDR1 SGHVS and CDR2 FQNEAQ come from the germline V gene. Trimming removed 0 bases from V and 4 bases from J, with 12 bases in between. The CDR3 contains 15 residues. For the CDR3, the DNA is TGTGCCAGCAGCTTAGCAGTGGGGGCGGCAGAGACCCAGTACTTC. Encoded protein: CASSLAVGAAETQYF.

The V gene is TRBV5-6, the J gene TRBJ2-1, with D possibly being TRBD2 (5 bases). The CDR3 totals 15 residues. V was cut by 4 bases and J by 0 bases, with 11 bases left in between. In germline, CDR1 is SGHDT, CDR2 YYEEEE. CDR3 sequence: CASSNGVSSYNEQFF. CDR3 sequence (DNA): TGTGCCAGCAGCAACGGGGTGAGCTCCTACAATGAGCAGTTCTTC.

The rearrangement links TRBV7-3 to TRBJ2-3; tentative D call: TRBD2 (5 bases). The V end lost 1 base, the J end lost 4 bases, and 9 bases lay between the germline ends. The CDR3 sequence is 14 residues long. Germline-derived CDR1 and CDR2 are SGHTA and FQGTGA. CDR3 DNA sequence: TGTGCCAGCAGCTTAAACGCGGGTTCAGATACGCAGTATTTT. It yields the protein CASSLNAGSDTQYF.

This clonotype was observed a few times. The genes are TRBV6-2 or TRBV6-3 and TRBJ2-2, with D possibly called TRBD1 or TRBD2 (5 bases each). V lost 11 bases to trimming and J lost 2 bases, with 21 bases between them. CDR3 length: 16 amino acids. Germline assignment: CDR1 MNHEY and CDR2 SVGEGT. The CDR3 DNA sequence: TGTGCCTCGGTCCTGTCCGAGGGGCCTAACACCGGGGAGCTGTTTTTT. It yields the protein CASVLSEGPNTGELFF.

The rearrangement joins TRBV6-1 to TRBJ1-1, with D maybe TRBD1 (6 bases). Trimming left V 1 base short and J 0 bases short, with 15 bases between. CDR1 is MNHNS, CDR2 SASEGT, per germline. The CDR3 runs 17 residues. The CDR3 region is CASSEDQDSLMNTEAFF. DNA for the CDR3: TGTGCCAGCAGTGAAGACCAGGACAGCCTTATGAACACTGAAGCTTTCTTT.

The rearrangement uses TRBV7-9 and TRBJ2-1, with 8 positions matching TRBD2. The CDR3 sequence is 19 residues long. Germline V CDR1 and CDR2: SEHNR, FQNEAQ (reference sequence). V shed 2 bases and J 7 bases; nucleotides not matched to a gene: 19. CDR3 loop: CASSLPGHSGVLLGNEQFF. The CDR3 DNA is TGTGCCAGCAGCTTACCCGGGCATAGCGGGGTTCTTCTTGGGAATGAGCAGTTCTTC. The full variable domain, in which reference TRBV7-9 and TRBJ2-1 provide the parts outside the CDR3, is DTGVSQNPRHKITKRGQNVTFRCDPISEHNRLYWYRQTLGQGPEFLTYFQNEAQLEKSRLLSDRFSAERPKGSFSTLEIQRTEQGDSAMYLCASSLPGHSGVLLGNEQFFGPGTRLTVL.

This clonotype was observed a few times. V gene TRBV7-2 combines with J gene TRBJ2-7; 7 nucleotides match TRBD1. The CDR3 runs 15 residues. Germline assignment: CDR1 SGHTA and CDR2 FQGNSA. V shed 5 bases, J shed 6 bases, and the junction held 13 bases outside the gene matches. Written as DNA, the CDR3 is TGTGCCAGCAGCCGAGAACAGGGGATCCTGGCCGAGCAGTACTTC. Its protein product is CASSREQGILAEQYF.

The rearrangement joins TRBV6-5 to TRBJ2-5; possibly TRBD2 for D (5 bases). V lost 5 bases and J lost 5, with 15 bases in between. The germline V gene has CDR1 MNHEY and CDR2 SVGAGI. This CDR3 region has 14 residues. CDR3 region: CASSPTSSRETQYF. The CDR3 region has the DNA TGTGCCAGCAGTCCGACCTCTAGCAGGGAGACCCAGTACTTC.

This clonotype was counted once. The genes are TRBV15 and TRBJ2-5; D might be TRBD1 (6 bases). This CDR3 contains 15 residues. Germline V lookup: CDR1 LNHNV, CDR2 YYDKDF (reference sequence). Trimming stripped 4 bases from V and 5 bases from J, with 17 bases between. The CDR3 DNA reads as TGTGCCACCAGCACCTGGACAGATCTCGGGGAGACCCAGTACTTC. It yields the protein CATSTWTDLGETQYF.

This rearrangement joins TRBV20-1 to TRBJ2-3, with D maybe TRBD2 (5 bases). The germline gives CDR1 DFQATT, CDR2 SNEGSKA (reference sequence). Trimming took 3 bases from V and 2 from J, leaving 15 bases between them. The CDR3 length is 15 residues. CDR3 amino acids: CSARSGVRYTDTQYF. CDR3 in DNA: TGCAGTGCTAGGAGCGGAGTTAGATACACAGATACGCAGTATTTT.

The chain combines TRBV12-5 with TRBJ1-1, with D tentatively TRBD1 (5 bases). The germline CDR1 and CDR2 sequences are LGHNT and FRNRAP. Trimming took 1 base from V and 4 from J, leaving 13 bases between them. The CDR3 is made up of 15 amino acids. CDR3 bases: TGTGCTAGTGGTTTGGCCGGGACTTCAAGCACTGAAGCTTTCTTT. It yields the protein CASGLAGTSSTEAFF.

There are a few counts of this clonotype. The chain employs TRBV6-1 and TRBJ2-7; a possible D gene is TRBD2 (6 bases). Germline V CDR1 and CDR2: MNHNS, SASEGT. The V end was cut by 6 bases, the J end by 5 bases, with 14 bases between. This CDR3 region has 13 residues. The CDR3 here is CASRPAGGNEQYF. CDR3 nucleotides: TGTGCCAGCAGGCCGGCTGGAGGGAACGAGCAGTACTTC.

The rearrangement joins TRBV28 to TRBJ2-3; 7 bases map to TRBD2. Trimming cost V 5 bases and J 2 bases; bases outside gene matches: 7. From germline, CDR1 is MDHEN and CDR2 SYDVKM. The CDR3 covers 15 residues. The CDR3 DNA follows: TGTGCCAGCAGTAAACCGACTAGCTACACAGATACGCAGTATTTT. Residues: CASSKPTSYTDTQYF. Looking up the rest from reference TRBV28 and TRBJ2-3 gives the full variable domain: DVKVTQSSRYLVKRTGEKVFLECVQDMDHENMFWYRQDPGLGLRLIYFSYDVKMKEKGDIPEGYSVSREKKERFSLILESASTNQTSMYLCASSKPTSYTDTQYFGPGTRLTVL.

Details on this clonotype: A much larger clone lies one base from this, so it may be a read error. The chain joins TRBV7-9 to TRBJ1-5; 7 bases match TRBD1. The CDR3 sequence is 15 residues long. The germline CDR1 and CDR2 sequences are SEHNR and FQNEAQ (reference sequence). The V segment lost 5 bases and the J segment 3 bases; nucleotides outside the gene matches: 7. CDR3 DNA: TGTGCCAGCAGCCTAGGACAGGCCCCCAATCAGCCCCAGCATTTT. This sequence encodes CASSLGQAPNQPQHF.

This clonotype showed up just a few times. The CDR3: CASSPIGGNTIYF. DNA of the CDR3: TGTGCCAGCAGCCCGATAGGGGGAAACACCATATATTTT. V and J are TRBV5-4 and TRBJ1-3, with unresolved D. This CDR3 is 13 amino acids long. Germline V gene data show CDR1 as SGHNT and CDR2 as YYREEE (reference sequence). Trimming removed 4 bases at V and 4 bases at J, with 9 bases between. The whole variable domain, remainder taken from reference TRBV5-4 and TRBJ1-3, is ETGVTQSPTHLIKTRGQQVTLRCSSQSGHNTVSWYQQALGQGPQFIFQYYREEENGRGNFPPRFSGLQFPNYSSELNVNALELDDSALYLCASSPIGGNTIYFGEGSWLTVV.

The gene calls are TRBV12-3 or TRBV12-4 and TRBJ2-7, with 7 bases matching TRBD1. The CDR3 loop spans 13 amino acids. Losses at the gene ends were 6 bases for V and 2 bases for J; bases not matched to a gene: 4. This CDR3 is CASSWTGPYEQYF. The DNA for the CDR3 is TGTGCCAGCAGCTGGACAGGTCCCTACGAGCAGTACTTC.

The CDR3 reads CASSDRLAFSYNEQFF. In DNA form, the CDR3 reads TGTGCCAGCAGTGACCGACTAGCTTTCTCCTACAATGAGCAGTTCTTC. The gene calls are TRBV6-1 and TRBJ2-1, with 7 positions matching TRBD2. This CDR3 spans 16 amino acids. CDR1 is MNHNS, CDR2 SASEGT, per germline. Trimming removed 3 bases from V and 0 bases from J; junction bases left unmatched: 5.

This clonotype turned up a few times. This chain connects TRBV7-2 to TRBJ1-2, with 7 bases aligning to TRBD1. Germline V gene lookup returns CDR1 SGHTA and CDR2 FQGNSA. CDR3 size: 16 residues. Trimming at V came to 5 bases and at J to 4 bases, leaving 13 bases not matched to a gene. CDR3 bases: TGTGCCAGCAGCCTAAAGCCAGGGGGTGTGGGCTATGGCTACACCTTC. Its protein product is CASSLKPGGVGYGYTF.

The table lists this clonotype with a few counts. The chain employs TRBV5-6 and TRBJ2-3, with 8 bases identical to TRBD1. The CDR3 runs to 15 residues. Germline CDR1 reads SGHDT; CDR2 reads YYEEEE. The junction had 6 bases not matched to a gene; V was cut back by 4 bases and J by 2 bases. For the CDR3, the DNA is TGTGCCAGCAGCCGAGGGACAGGCAACACAGATACGCAGTATTTT. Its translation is CASSRGTGNTDTQYF.

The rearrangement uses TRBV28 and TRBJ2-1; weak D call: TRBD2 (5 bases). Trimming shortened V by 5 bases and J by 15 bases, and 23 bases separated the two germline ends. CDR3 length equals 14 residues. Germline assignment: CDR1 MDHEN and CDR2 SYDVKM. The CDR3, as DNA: TGTGCCAGCAGTCTCTTCCAGGCCGGTCGAGGGTGGTTCTTC. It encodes CASSLFQAGRGWFF.